This is a list of T cell receptor beta chains from one sample in a study of shared clonotypes between healthy human individuals. This table comes from immunoSEQ multiplex PCR, and its TCRdb copy is limited to in-frame clones, with some not included. The sample lists about 2 million clones, about 94% seen once, with approximately 1.2% in the top ten. The sample comprised naive CD8+ T cells sorted from blood. The source of these receptors is a man in his late teens or twenties in good health. Each CDR3 is given with its conserved first and last residue. The order of the fields is CDR3 DNA, CDR3 protein, V gene, J gene, D gene, clone size. D genes are given only for firm matches. Clone size is stated in some rows and not others, as once, few, many or a class when expanded.

TGCGCCAGCAGCCTCAACAGGGGCATAGGCAATCAGCCCCAGCATTTT,CASSLNRGIGNQPQHF,TRBV5-1,TRBJ1-5,TRBD1,-
TGTGCCAGCAGCCCAGGGGTAGGTGAGCAGTTCTTC,CASSPGVGEQFF,TRBV5-6,TRBJ2-1,-,-
TGTGCCAGCAGCTATGGACAGGTAGATGGCTACACCTTC,CASSYGQVDGYTF,TRBV5-6,TRBJ1-2,TRBD1,-
TGTGCCAGCAGCTATCGGTCGCCCCCCGAAAACAATGAGCAGTTCTTC,CASSYRSPPENNEQFF,TRBV11-2,TRBJ2-1,-,-
TGTGCCAGCAGTTTCCCAGCGGGGGGAACCTACGAGCAGTACTTC,CASSFPAGGTYEQYF,TRBV28,TRBJ2-7,TRBD2,once
TGCGCCAGCAGCTCCTTAGGACAGGGGAACACTGAAGCTTTCTTT,CASSSLGQGNTEAFF,TRBV5-1,TRBJ1-1,TRBD1,-
TGTGCCAGCAGCGATGCGGGAGGGCTAGAGACCCAGTACTTC,CASSDAGGLETQYF,TRBV9,TRBJ2-5,TRBD2,-
TGTACTACCGGACGGGGGGGTTCCTACAATGAGCAGTTCTTC,CTTGRGGSYNEQFF,TRBV6-6,TRBJ2-1,TRBD2,-
TGTGCCAGCAGCTTAGTACAGGGGGGAGAGACCCAGTACTTC,CASSLVQGGETQYF,TRBV7-9,TRBJ2-5,TRBD1,-
TGTGCCAGCAGTTTAGGGGAGGAGCAGTTCTTC,CASSLGEEQFF,TRBV6-6,TRBJ2-1,-,-
TGTGCCAGCTCCGGGACGTCCTTCAACATTCAGTACTTC,CASSGTSFNIQYF,TRBV7-8,TRBJ2-4,-,-
TGTGCCAGCAGCTTAGAAAACGGGGGACGGATCTATGGCTACACCTTC,CASSLENGGRIYGYTF,TRBV7-9,TRBJ1-2,-,-
TGTGCCAGCAGTTACTCTAGGGAAAGGTTAGAGAATGAGCAGTTCTTC,CASSYSRERLENEQFF,TRBV6-5,TRBJ2-1,-,-
TGTGCCAGCACCCTCCAGGGGGAGGGAAACACAGATACGCAGTATTTT,CASTLQGEGNTDTQYF,TRBV9,TRBJ2-3,-,-
TGTGCCAGTGGGCTCGATAACACAGATACGCAGTATTTT,CASGLDNTDTQYF,TRBV19,TRBJ2-3,-,-
TGCGCCAGCAGGGTGGAGATGAACACCGGGGAGCTGTTTTTT,CASRVEMNTGELFF,TRBV5-1,TRBJ2-2,-,once
TGTGCCAGCAGCTCCTGGGCCGGGACAGGTTCCTACGAGCAGTACTTC,CASSSWAGTGSYEQYF,TRBV5-8,TRBJ2-7,TRBD1,-
TGTGCCAGCAGCTTAGAGAGGTGGGGGGGCGTTTACAATGAGCAGTTCTTC,CASSLERWGGVYNEQFF,TRBV11-2,TRBJ2-1,-,once
TGTGCCAGCAGCTTAGGGCCCAGCTACGAGCAGTACTTC,CASSLGPSYEQYF,TRBV11-3,TRBJ2-7,-,once
TGCGCCAGCAGCCAGGGTGGGACGGAGAATTCACCCCTCCACTTT,CASSQGGTENSPLHF,TRBV4-1,TRBJ1-6,-,-
TGTGCCAGTGAGGGGAGGGGCTCTCAGCATTTT,CASEGRGSQHF,TRBV6-6,TRBJ1-5,-,-
TGCAGCGTTGAAGGCGGGTGGGGAGACTATGGCTACACCTTC,CSVEGGWGDYGYTF,TRBV29-1,TRBJ1-2,-,once
TGTGCCAGCAGCCCGGGGGTAAGCACAGATACGCAGTATTTT,CASSPGVSTDTQYF,TRBV5-4,TRBJ2-3,-,-
TGCGCCAGCAGTGTGTCGGTCGGGATGAACACTGAAGCTTTCTTT,CASSVSVGMNTEAFF,TRBV10-2,TRBJ1-1,-,-
TGTGCCAGCAGCCCGCAGCTGGCCCGGGCTATCGGTTCACCCCTCCACTTT,CASSPQLARAIGSPLHF,TRBV27,TRBJ1-6,-,-
TGTGCCAGCAGTTTTACCTACGAGCAGTACTTC,CASSFTYEQYF,TRBV6-1,TRBJ2-7,-,-
TGTGCCAGTAGTATTACAGGGGCCTCTTACGAGCAGTACTTC,CASSITGASYEQYF,TRBV19,TRBJ2-7,TRBD1,-
TGTGCCAGCAGCCTTAGGACTAGCGAGCGCAATGAGCAGTTCTTC,CASSLRTSERNEQFF,TRBV9,TRBJ2-1,TRBD2,-
TGTGCCACCAGCACCCTCCCCCCGGACAGAGACGCTAACTATGGCTACACCTTC,CATSTLPPDRDANYGYTF,TRBV15,TRBJ1-2,-,-
TGTGCCAGCGCCCGGGGCCAGAATTACGAGCAGTACTTC,CASARGQNYEQYF,TRBV27,TRBJ2-7,-,-
TGTGCCAGCAGTTCCAGGCTAGCGGGATTCACAGATACGCAGTATTTT,CASSSRLAGFTDTQYF,TRBV2,TRBJ2-3,TRBD2,-
TGTGCCAGCAGCTCGGGAGTCGATGAGCAGTTCTTC,CASSSGVDEQFF,TRBV6-5,TRBJ2-1,-,-
TGCGCCAGCAGCCAAGTAACCGCTTCTTATGGCTACACCTTC,CASSQVTASYGYTF,TRBV4-1,TRBJ1-2,-,-
TGTGCCAGCAGCCCCGACTACGAGCAGTACTTC,CASSPDYEQYF,TRBV7-8,TRBJ2-7,-,-
TGTGCCATCAGCTTCGGACAGAATGGCTACACCTTC,CAISFGQNGYTF,TRBV10-3,TRBJ1-2,-,once
TGCAGCGTTACCGGACAGAACACTGAAGCTTTCTTT,CSVTGQNTEAFF,TRBV29-1,TRBJ1-1,-,-
TGTGCCAGCAGCGTATATGGGGGCGGTGAGACCCAGTACTTC,CASSVYGGGETQYF,TRBV9,TRBJ2-5,-,-
TGTGCCAGCAAGAAGGGGGAAGTCCACGAGCAGTACTTC,CASKKGEVHEQYF,TRBV28,TRBJ2-7,-,once
TGTGCCACCAGCCGTCACGGGACTAGCGAGACCCAGTACTTC,CATSRHGTSETQYF,TRBV15,TRBJ2-5,TRBD2,-
TGTGCCAGCAGCGTAGACGGTAGTTTGAACACTGAAGCTTTCTTT,CASSVDGSLNTEAFF,TRBV9,TRBJ1-1,-,-
TGCGCCAGCAGCCAAGTTGGGGGCGTCACAGATACGCAGTATTTT,CASSQVGGVTDTQYF,TRBV4-1,TRBJ2-3,-,-
TGTGCCACCAGCATCCCGCGGGAGGGCACTGAAGCTTTCTTT,CATSIPREGTEAFF,TRBV15,TRBJ1-1,-,-